A single sample is the source of the 15 T cell receptor beta chains below, sequenced in a study of regulatory T cells in long-lasting Graves disease. Specified time point: newly diagnosed GD, antithyroid drugs for less than 3 months. Making the TCR library involved RNA that had been extracted from PBMCs. Building of the TCR beta libraries involved iRepertoire HTBI primers and Arm-PCR of CDR3 regions. MiXCR, applied by TCRdb to the multiplex PCR reads, yields one record per CDR3 protein. The data contain 550,000 to 700,000 distinct CDR3 sequences, about 16% of them seen just once; the ten biggest clones take up more than 10%. The same sample was also used in a study of T cells in Graves' hyperthyroidism and ophthalmopathy.

Here the sequenced sample was peripheral blood mononuclear cells (PBMCs), taken at new diagnosis, from a patient treated with antithyroid drugs. These receptors came from a man younger than 35 with Graves disease.

This clonotype was observed at least ten times. V usage is TRBV3-1 and J usage is TRBJ2-5; D may be TRBD2 (7 bases). V dropped 0 bases and J dropped 7 bases, with 27 bases sitting between them. The CDR3 extends over 19 amino acids. CDR1 is LGHDT and CDR2 is YNNKEL in the germline V gene (reference sequence). The CDR3 here is CASSQDALPGAGVRGTQYF. The CDR3 bases are TGTGCCAGCAGCCAAGATGCGCTCCCAGGGGCGGGAGTTCGAGGGACCCAGTACTTC.

This clonotype appeared a few times. Here the CDR3 reads CASSVAGAKNIQYF. The CDR3 coding sequence is TGTGCCAGCAGCGTAGCGGGAGCCAAAAACATTCAGTACTTC. The V call is TRBV12-3 or TRBV12-4, the J call TRBJ2-4, with 7 nucleotides matching TRBD2. V was clipped by 6 bases and J by 0 bases; unmatched bases: 2. The CDR3 is made up of 14 amino acids.

This clonotype was recorded many times. V and J are TRBV2 and TRBJ2-7, with TRBD1 identical over 11 bases. The CDR3 totals 13 residues. V lost 8 bases and J lost 3; bases outside the gene matches: 3. CDR1 and CDR2 (germline): SNHLY, FYNNEI. CDR3 DNA sequence: TGTGCCAGCCGGGGACAGGGGGACTACGAGCAGTACTTC. Protein: CASRGQGDYEQYF.

The table lists this clonotype with many counts. This chain uses TRBV30 with TRBJ1-1, with 7 bases matching TRBD1. Losses at the gene ends were 1 base for V and 6 bases for J; bases not matched to a gene: 8. Germline CDR1 GTSNPN, CDR2 SVGIG (reference sequence). The CDR3 is 14 amino acids. The CDR3 protein is CAWSGQGSRAEAFF. DNA for the CDR3: TGTGCCTGGAGTGGACAGGGTTCACGGGCTGAAGCTTTCTTT. Using reference TRBV30 and TRBJ1-1 for the parts outside the CDR3, the full variable domain is SQTIHQWPATLVQPVGSPLSLECTVEGTSNPNLYWYRQAAGRGLQLLFYSVGIGQISSEVPQNLSASRPQDRQFILSSKKLLLSDSGFYLCAWSGQGSRAEAFFGQGTRLTVV.

Only a few counts were recorded for this clonotype. The V and J genes are TRBV10-2 and TRBJ2-7, with D maybe TRBD1 (5 bases). The CDR3 loop spans 16 amino acids. V was pared by 2 bases and J by 2 bases, with 16 bases between. In germline, CDR1 is WSHSY, CDR2 SAAADI. CDR3 DNA sequence: TGCGCCAGCAGTGAGGGAACAGGCCAGGGTACCTACGAGCAGTACTTC. It specifies CASSEGTGQGTYEQYF.

The chain uses TRBV20-1 and TRBJ1-1; a possible D gene is TRBD1 (5 bases). The CDR3 is made up of 13 amino acids. CDR1 and CDR2 (germline): DFQATT, SNEGSKA (reference sequence). The V and J ends lost 6 bases and 1 base respectively, with 12 bases between them. The CDR3 here is CSAPGLPNTEAFF. As DNA, the CDR3 is TGCAGTGCCCCGGGACTCCCGAACACTGAAGCTTTCTTT.

This clonotype was found many times. The chain uses TRBV20-1 and TRBJ1-1, with unresolved D. This CDR3 is built from 15 residues. V shed 1 base and J shed 4 bases, with 16 bases lying between them. The germline gives CDR1 DFQATT, CDR2 SNEGSKA (reference sequence). The CDR3 DNA sequence: TGCAGTGCTAGAGCCAAACGGTCAGTTGGCACTGAAGCTTTCTTT. Protein sequence: CSARAKRSVGTEAFF.

There are many counts of this clonotype. This CDR3 reads CATIGRVSTDTQYF. The CDR3 DNA reads as TGTGCCACCATCGGGCGGGTTAGCACAGATACGCAGTATTTT. The chain joins TRBV25-1 to TRBJ2-3; the D gene is possibly TRBD2 (5 bases). The CDR3 totals 14 residues. CDR1 is MGHDK and CDR2 is SYGVNS in the germline V gene. V was shortened by 10 bases and J by 0 bases, with 14 bases between the two germline ends.

This clonotype occurred many times. This rearrangement joins TRBV27 to TRBJ2-1, with 7 bases identical to TRBD2. The J call could be wrong; TRBJ2-5 is a better fit for the DNA end. The CDR3 extends over 17 amino acids. CDR1 and CDR2 (germline): MNHEY, SMNVEV (reference sequence). CDR3 in amino acids: CASSPRGWREIRETQYF. CDR3 bases: TGTGCCAGCAGTCCGCGTGGGTGGCGGGAGATCCGGGAGACCCAGTACTTC.

This clonotype was found many times. The chain joins TRBV7-9 to TRBJ2-5; possibly TRBD2 for D (5 bases). CDR3 length: 14 amino acids. CDR1 and CDR2 (germline): SEHNR, FQNEAQ (reference sequence). Between the trimmed V and J ends, which lost 5 bases and 0 bases, there was a span of 10 bases. CDR3 sequence reads: CASSPRVDQETQYF. CDR3 sequence (DNA): TGTGCCAGCAGCCCGCGGGTGGACCAAGAGACCCAGTACTTC. The complete variable domain, with remaining parts taken from reference TRBV7-9 and TRBJ2-5, reads DTGVSQNPRHKITKRGQNVTFRCDPISEHNRLYWYRQTLGQGPEFLTYFQNEAQLEKSRLLSDRFSAERPKGSFSTLEIQRTEQGDSAMYLCASSPRVDQETQYFGPGTRLLVL.

The sample holds many counts of this clonotype. The genes are TRBV28 and TRBJ2-5, with 8 nucleotides matching TRBD2. V shed 10 bases and J 4 bases; nucleotides not matched to a gene: 8. Germline V lookup: CDR1 MDHEN, CDR2 SYDVKM. CDR3 length equals 13 residues. CDR3 loop: CATGRGGRETQYF. DNA of the CDR3: TGTGCCACCGGACGGGGGGGACGAGAGACCCAGTACTTC.

This chain joins TRBV6-2 or TRBV6-3 and TRBJ2-7; 8 bases are a match to TRBD2. V was pared by 6 bases and J by 5 bases, with 12 bases of the junction left unmatched. The germline V gene has CDR1 MNHEY and CDR2 SVGEGT. The CDR3 contains 15 residues. The DNA for the CDR3 is TGTGCCAGCAGCTTTTCCTATAGCGGGATCGACGAGCAGTACTTC. It yields the protein CASSFSYSGIDEQYF.

This chain connects TRBV3-1 to TRBJ1-2; D remains ambiguous. V was clipped by 0 bases and J by 4 bases, with 0 bases between them. The germline gives CDR1 LGHDT, CDR2 YNNKEL (reference sequence). The CDR3 sequence is 11 residues long. CDR3 nucleotides: TGTGCCAGCAGCCAAGACTATGGCTACACCTTC. Translation: CASSQDYGYTF.

The gene calls are TRBV19 and TRBJ2-6, with no clear D. Trimming took off 2 bases at V and 0 bases at J, with 8 bases between the two ends. The V gene's germline CDR1 is LNHDA and CDR2 SQIVND (reference sequence). The CDR3 has 16 residues. The DNA of the CDR3 is TGTGCCAGTAGTATAAAACAAAGCTCTGGGGCCAACGTCCTGACTTTC. Protein: CASSIKQSSGANVLTF.

This clonotype was seen repeatedly, ten times or more. CDR3 residues: CSAQGTVGSYNSPLHF. The CDR3 DNA sequence: TGCAGTGCGCAGGGGACAGTGGGCTCCTATAATTCACCCCTCCACTTT. The chain combines TRBV20-1 with TRBJ1-6, with 7 bases fitting TRBD1. The CDR3 length is 16 residues. V gave up 6 bases and J gave up 0 bases; unmatched junction bases: 8. Looked up from germline, CDR1 is DFQATT and CDR2 is SNEGSKA (reference sequence).